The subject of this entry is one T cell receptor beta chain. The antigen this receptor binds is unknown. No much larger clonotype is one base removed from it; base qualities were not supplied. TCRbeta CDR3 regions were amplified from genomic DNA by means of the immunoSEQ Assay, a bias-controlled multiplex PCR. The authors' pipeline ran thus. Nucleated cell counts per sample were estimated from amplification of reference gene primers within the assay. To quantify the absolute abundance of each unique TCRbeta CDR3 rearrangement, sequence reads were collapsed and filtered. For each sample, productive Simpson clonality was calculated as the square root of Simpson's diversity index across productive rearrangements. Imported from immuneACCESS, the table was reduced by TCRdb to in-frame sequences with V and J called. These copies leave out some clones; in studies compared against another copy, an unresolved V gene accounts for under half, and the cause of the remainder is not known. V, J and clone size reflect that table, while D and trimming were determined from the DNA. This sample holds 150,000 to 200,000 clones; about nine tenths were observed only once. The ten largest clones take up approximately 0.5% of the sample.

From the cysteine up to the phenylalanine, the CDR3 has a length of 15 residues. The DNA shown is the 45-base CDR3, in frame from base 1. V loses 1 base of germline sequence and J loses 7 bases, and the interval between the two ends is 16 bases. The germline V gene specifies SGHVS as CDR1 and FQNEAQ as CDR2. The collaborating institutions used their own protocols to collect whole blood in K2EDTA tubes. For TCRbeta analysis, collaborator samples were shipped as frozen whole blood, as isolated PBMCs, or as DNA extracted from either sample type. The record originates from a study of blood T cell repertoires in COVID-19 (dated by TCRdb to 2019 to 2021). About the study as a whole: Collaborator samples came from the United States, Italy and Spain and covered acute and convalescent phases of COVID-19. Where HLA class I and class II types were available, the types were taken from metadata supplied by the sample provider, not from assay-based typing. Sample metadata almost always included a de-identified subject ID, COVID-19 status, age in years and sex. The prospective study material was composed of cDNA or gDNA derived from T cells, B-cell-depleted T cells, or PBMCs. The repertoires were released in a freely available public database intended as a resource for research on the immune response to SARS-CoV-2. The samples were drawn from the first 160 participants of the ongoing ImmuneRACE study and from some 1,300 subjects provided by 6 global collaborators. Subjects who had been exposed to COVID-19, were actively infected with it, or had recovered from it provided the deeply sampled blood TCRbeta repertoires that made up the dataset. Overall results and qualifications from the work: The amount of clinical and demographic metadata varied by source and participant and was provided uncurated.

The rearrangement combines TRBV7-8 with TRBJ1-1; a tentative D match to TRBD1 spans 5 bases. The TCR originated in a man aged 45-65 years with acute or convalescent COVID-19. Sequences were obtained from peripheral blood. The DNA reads TGTGCCAGCAGCTTAGAAGGGTGGGGCCAAGGTGAAGCTTTCTTT. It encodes CASSLEGWGQGEAFF.